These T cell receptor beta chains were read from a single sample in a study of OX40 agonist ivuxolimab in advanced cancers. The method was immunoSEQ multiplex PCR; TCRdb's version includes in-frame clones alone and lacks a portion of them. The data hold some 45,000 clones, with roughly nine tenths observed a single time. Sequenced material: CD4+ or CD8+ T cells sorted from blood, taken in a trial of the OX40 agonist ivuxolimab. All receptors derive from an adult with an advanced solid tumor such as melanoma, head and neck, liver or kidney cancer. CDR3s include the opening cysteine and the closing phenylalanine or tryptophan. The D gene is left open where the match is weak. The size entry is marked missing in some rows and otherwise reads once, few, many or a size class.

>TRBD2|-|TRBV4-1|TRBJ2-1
TGCGCCAGCAGCCAATCCACTAGCGGGAGGGCCAATGAGCAGTTCTTC
CASSQSTSGRANEQFF
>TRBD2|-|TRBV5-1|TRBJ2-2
TGCGCCAGCAGCCACGGGAGGGAGGGAGCCGGGGAGCTGTTTTTT
CASSHGREGAGELFF
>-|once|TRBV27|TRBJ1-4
TGTGCCAGCAGTTTATCGATAGGGGGAGGAAAACTGTTTTTT
CASSLSIGGGKLFF
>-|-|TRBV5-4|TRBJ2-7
TGTGCCAGCAGCTTTGGGGGCTCCTACGAGCAGTACTTC
CASSFGGSYEQYF
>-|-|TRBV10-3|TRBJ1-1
TGTGCCATCAGTGGACAGAACACTGAAGCTTTCTTT
CAISGQNTEAFF
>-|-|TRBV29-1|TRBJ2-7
TGCAGCGTTGAAAGCTGGCAGGAGGCAGTGGACGAGCAGTACTTC
CSVESWQEAVDEQYF
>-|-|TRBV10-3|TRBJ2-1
TGTGCCATCAGTGTTGCGGAGCACGTATCCACTGAGCAGTTCTTC
CAISVAEHVSTEQFF
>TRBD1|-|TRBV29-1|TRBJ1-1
TGCAGCGTTGAAGGGACAGGGGGCGAAGCTTTCTTT
CSVEGTGGEAFF
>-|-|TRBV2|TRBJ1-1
TGTGCCAGCAGGGTACCGAACACTGAAGCTTTCTTT
CASRVPNTEAFF
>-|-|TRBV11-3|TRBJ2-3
TGTGCCAGCAGCTTAGGCGCGGGCGGTGGCAGGGACCTCGTGACAGATACGCAGTATTTT
CASSLGAGGGRDLVTDTQYF
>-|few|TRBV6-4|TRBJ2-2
TGTGCCAGCAGTGCAACCCTCGACACCGCGGGCACCGGGGAGCTGTTTTTT
CASSATLDTAGTGELFF
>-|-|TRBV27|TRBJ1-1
TGTGCCAGCAGTTTCCTCATTCCCAGGGATAGGGTCACTGAAGCTTTCTTT
CASSFLIPRDRVTEAFF
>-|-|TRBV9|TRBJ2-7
TGTGCCAGCAGCGAGGGACCGATGGCCTACGAGCAGTACTTC
CASSEGPMAYEQYF
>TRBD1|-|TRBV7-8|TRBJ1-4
TGTGCCAGCAGCTTAGTGGGACAGGGGACAACTAATGAAAAACTGTTTTTT
CASSLVGQGTTNEKLFF
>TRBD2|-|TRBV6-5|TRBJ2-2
TGTGCCAGCAGTGCGGGGGAGGCCGGGGAGCTGTTTTTT
CASSAGEAGELFF
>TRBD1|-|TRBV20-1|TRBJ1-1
TGCAGTGCTAGACCTACAGGGGTAGCTTTCTTT
CSARPTGVAFF
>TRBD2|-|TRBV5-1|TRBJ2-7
TGCGCCAGCAGCCCGACTAGCGCAGATCCCATTTACGAGCAGTACTTC
CASSPTSADPIYEQYF
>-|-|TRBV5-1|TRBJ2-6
TGCGCCAGCAGAACGGACTCTGGGGCCAACGTCCTGACTTTC
CASRTDSGANVLTF
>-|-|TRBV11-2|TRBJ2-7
TGTGCCAGCAGCTTTCCAGGGTGGTACGAGCAGTACTTC
CASSFPGWYEQYF
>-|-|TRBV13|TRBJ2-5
TGTGCCAGCAGCTTTCAAGGGGAGACCCAGTACTTC
CASSFQGETQYF
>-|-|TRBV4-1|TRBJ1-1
TGCGCCAGCAGCCAAGATACGGGGACTGAAGCTTTCTTT
CASSQDTGTEAFF
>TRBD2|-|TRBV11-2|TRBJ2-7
TGTGCCAGCAGCTTATTGGGGGGAGCGGGGGGAGAAGGCGAGCAGTACTTC
CASSLLGGAGGEGEQYF
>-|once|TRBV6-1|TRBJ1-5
TGTGCCAGCAGTGAATGGGGGAATCAGCCCCAGCATTTT
CASSEWGNQPQHF
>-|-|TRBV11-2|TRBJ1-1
TGTGCCAGCAGCTTAACGAACACTGAAGCTTTCTTT
CASSLTNTEAFF
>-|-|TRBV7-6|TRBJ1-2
TGTGCCAGCAGCCCTCCCGGGGCCGGGGACACCTTC
CASSPPGAGDTF
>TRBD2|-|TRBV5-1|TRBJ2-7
TGCGCCAGCAGCTTGGGCGGGAGGCTTGGCGAGCAGTACTTC
CASSLGGRLGEQYF
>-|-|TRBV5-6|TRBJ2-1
TGTGCCAGCAGCTGGACTCCCCAGGGAGAAATCGAGCAGTTCTTC
CASSWTPQGEIEQFF
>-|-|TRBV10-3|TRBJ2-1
TGTGCCATCAGTGAGTTGTCTGCCGGGGCCAATGAGCAGTTCTTC
CAISELSAGANEQFF